Each of the 17 T cell receptor beta chains below was sequenced from the same sample in a study of cytomegalovirus exposure and HLA in healthy donors (dated by TCRdb to about 2017). The library was built by means of the immunoSEQ multiplex PCR assay. For the multiplex PCR, a mixture combining 60 forward primers for TCR Vbeta segments and 13 reverse primers for TCR Jbeta segments was used. In TCRdb, the immuneACCESS table is reduced to in-frame sequences with V and J assigned. These tables do not hold every clone; where another copy was compared, an unresolved V gene accounts for under half, and the others remain unexplained. This sample gives approximately 150,000 clones in total; around 80% of them show up just once. The ten most abundant clones make up about 5.6% of the sample. The specimen was PBMCs. Source of these receptors: a man aged 30-40 years in good health and CMV-seropositive.

V gene TRBV7-6 combines with J gene TRBJ2-1; 9 positions agree with TRBD2. Trimming at V came to 2 bases and at J to 8 bases, leaving 10 bases not matched to a gene. Germline V gene lookup returns CDR1 SGHVS and CDR2 FNYEAQ. CDR3 length: 16 residues. DNA for the CDR3: TGTGCCAGCAGCTTATTCAGGACCGTAGCGGGAGATGAGCAGTTCTTC. This gives the protein CASSLFRTVAGDEQFF.

This chain uses TRBV18 with TRBJ1-1; 8 positions match TRBD1. This CDR3 region has 16 residues. Germline CDR1 is KGHSH and CDR2 is LQKENI. Trimming removed 3 bases from V and 2 bases from J; junction bases left unmatched: 8. The CDR3 here is CASSPGQGGVNTEAFF. CDR3 nucleotide sequence: TGTGCCAGCTCACCCGGACAGGGCGGGGTAAACACTGAAGCTTTCTTT.

A few counts support this clone. The rearrangement uses TRBV28 and TRBJ2-5; 7 positions match TRBD1. J lost 5 bases, V lost 5 bases, and 17 bases had no gene match. The length of the CDR3 is 17 residues. CDR1 and CDR2 (germline): MDHEN, SYDVKM. The CDR3, as DNA: TGTGCCAGCAGTGCGATCGGACAGGCTACCCCAGGGGAGACCCAGTACTTC. It specifies CASSAIGQATPGETQYF.

The chain joins TRBV6-6 to TRBJ2-1; no firm D call. Germline V gene lookup returns CDR1 MNHNY and CDR2 SVGAGI (reference sequence). V was trimmed by 0 bases and J by 8 bases, leaving 8 bases between them. This CDR3 spans 13 amino acids. The CDR3 protein is CASSYSISHEQFF. The CDR3, as DNA: TGTGCCAGCAGTTACTCGATTAGCCATGAGCAGTTCTTC.

This chain uses TRBV5-1 with TRBJ2-7; TRBD1 matches 8 bases. The CDR3 loop spans 14 amino acids. V lost 5 bases to trimming and J lost 5 bases; unmatched junction nucleotides: 9. The germline V gene has CDR1 SGHRS and CDR2 YFSETQ. The CDR3 protein is CASSNDRGYHEQYF. DNA for the CDR3: TGCGCCAGCAGTAACGACAGGGGCTACCACGAGCAGTACTTC. Filled out from reference TRBV5-1 and TRBJ2-7, the complete variable domain reads KAGVTQTPRYLIKTRGQQVTLSCSPISGHRSVSWYQQTPGQGLQFLFEYFSETQRNKGNFPGRFSGRQFSNSRSEMNVSTLELGDSALYLCASSNDRGYHEQYFGPGTRLTVT.

The chain couples TRBV11-2 to TRBJ2-7; TRBD2 matches 7 bases. This CDR3 is 14 amino acids long. Germline CDR1 reads SGHAT; CDR2 reads FQNNGV. After removal of 5 bases from V and 11 bases from J, the junction contained 15 bases not matched to a gene. The CDR3 DNA sequence: TGTGCCAGCAGCAACGGACTAGTAGTCGGGGAAGAGTACTTC. This codes for CASSNGLVVGEEYF.

This chain joins TRBV7-2 and TRBJ2-1; 12 bases map to TRBD2. This CDR3 spans 15 amino acids. With 8 bases clipped from V and 4 bases from J, the junction kept 6 bases outside the gene matches. Germline lookup yields CDR1 SGHTA and CDR2 FQGNSA. DNA for the CDR3: TGTGCCAGCGGCAGACTAGCGGGAGAATACAATGAGCAGTTCTTC. This gives the protein CASGRLAGEYNEQFF.

The chain employs TRBV13 and TRBJ1-2; D is possibly TRBD1 (6 bases). Trimming pared 0 bases from V and 4 bases from J, leaving 12 bases between. Germline CDR1 and CDR2: PRHDT and FYEKMQ (reference sequence). The CDR3 totals 15 residues. The CDR3 DNA is TGTGCCAGCAGCTTAGGCCTGCAGGGGAGCTATGGCTACACCTTC. This sequence encodes CASSLGLQGSYGYTF.

The chain links TRBV4-1 to TRBJ2-5, with TRBD2 identical over 7 bases. Germline V gene data show CDR1 as MGHRA and CDR2 as YSYEKL. The CDR3 is 13 amino acids. Losses at the gene ends were 4 bases for V and 5 bases for J; bases not matched to a gene: 4. For the CDR3, the DNA is TGCGCCAGCAGCCGGGGGGGATGGGAGACCCAGTACTTC. It codes for CASSRGGWETQYF.

The gene calls are TRBV28 and TRBJ1-1; weak D call: TRBD1 (5 bases). CDR3 length equals 15 residues. V was shortened by 5 bases and J by 0 bases, with 13 bases between the two germline ends. Germline V gene sequence: CDR1 MDHEN, CDR2 SYDVKM. CDR3 coding DNA: TGTGCCAGCAGTAAGGGGAATCGTGTGAACACTGAAGCTTTCTTT. Residues: CASSKGNRVNTEAFF.

V usage is TRBV7-2 and J usage is TRBJ2-7; D is unclear. CDR3 size: 16 residues. V was shortened by 5 bases and J by 2 bases, with 19 bases between the two germline ends. CDR1 and CDR2 from the germline V gene are SGHTA and FQGNSA. In nucleotides, the CDR3 is TGTGCCAGCAGCACCTTTGACCGCTATAGCCCCTACGAGCAGTACTTC. Its protein is CASSTFDRYSPYEQYF.

The CDR3 region is CASRTGGGSSTEAFF. CDR3 nucleotides: TGTGCCAGTAGAACGGGGGGCGGCTCAAGCACTGAAGCTTTCTTT. The chain uses TRBV19 and TRBJ1-1; tentative D call: TRBD1 (6 bases). Trimming pared 6 bases from V and 4 bases from J, leaving 18 bases between. The CDR3 covers 15 residues. Germline V gene sequence: CDR1 LNHDA, CDR2 SQIVND (reference sequence).

To note about this clone: Given a much more abundant clone one base away, this may be a read error. The chain uses TRBV4-3 and TRBJ2-1, with 10 positions matching TRBD2. V was pared by 0 bases and J by 11 bases, with 10 bases of the junction left unmatched. The CDR3 consists of 16 residues. CDR1 and CDR2 (germline): LGHNA, YSLEER. CDR3 residues: CASSQDASGGPNQQFF. DNA for the CDR3: TGCGCCAGCAGCCAAGATGCTAGCGGGGGACCGAATCAGCAGTTCTTC.

The chain uses TRBV18 and TRBJ2-1; the match to TRBD1 covers 8 bases. After removal of 3 bases from V and 7 bases from J, the junction contained 14 bases not matched to a gene. Germline V CDR1 and CDR2: KGHSH, LQKENI. CDR3 length: 17 residues. The CDR3 sequence is CASSPIDRGFGGNEQFF. CDR3 DNA: TGTGCCAGCTCACCCATTGACAGGGGCTTTGGTGGGAATGAGCAGTTCTTC.

CDR3 sequence reads: CASSLEGGSGNTIYF. DNA for the CDR3: TGCGCCAGCAGCTTGGAGGGGGGGTCTGGAAACACCATATATTTT. The rearrangement links TRBV5-1 to TRBJ1-3; possibly TRBD1 for D (6 bases). V gave up 0 bases and J gave up 1 base, with 8 bases separating them. The CDR3 has 15 residues. Germline CDR1 reads SGHRS; CDR2 reads YFSETQ.

This chain connects TRBV6-5 to TRBJ2-7; 9 nucleotides agree with TRBD1. The CDR3 is 16 residues long. The germline gives CDR1 MNHEY, CDR2 SVGAGI. V lost 0 bases to trimming and J lost 4 bases; unmatched junction nucleotides: 7. The CDR3 nucleotides are TGTGCCAGCAGTTACTCGGTAGGGACAGGGTTTTACGAGCAGTACTTC. Its protein is CASSYSVGTGFYEQYF.

This chain uses TRBV19 with TRBJ2-3; TRBD1 might be the D (6 bases). Germline loops: CDR1 LNHDA, CDR2 SQIVND (reference sequence). V was pared by 5 bases and J by 8 bases, with 20 bases between. The CDR3 runs to 15 residues. The chain's CDR3 is CASSFTGYGQGTQYF. CDR3 sequence (DNA): TGTGCCAGTAGTTTCACAGGGTACGGGCAAGGTACGCAGTATTTT.